This TCR beta chain was recorded in a study of blood T cell repertoires in COVID-19. Per germline, CDR1 MDHEN and CDR2 SYDVKM. The CDR3 extends over 15 amino acids. J was trimmed by 4 bases and V by 1 base; bases with no gene match: 4. Using immunoSEQ multiplex PCR, the repertoire was profiled, and TCRdb retains in-frame clones only, with some absent. The repertoire holds 250,000 to 350,000 clones, with roughly 80% as singletons. The TCR comes from a human donor with COVID-19, enrolled during active disease. The donor label of this sample is uncertain. Sample: peripheral blood. The chain carries TRBV28 and TRBJ2-1; TRBD1 aligns across 7 bases. As DNA, the CDR3 is TGTGCCAGCAGTTTATCTGGGACAGTATACAATGAGCAGTTCTTC. The encoded protein is CASSLSGTVYNEQFF. The entire variable domain, with the rest obtained from reference TRBV28 and TRBJ2-1, is as follows: DVKVTQSSRYLVKRTGEKVFLECVQDMDHENMFWYRQDPGLGLRLIYFSYDVKMKEKGDIPEGYSVSREKKERFSLILESASTNQTSMYLCASSLSGTVYNEQFFGPGTRLTVL.